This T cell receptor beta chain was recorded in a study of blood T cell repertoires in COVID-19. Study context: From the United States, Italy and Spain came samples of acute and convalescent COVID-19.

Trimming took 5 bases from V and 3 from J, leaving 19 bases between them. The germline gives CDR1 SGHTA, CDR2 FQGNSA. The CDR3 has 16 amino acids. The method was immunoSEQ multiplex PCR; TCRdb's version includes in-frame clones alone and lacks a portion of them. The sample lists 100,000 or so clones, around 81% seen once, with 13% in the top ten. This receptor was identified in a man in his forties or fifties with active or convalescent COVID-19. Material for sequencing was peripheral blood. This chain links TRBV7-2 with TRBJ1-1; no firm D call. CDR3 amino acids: CASSRLVSSTDTEAFF. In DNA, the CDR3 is TGTGCCAGCAGCCGCTTAGTAAGTAGCACGGACACTGAAGCTTTCTTT.